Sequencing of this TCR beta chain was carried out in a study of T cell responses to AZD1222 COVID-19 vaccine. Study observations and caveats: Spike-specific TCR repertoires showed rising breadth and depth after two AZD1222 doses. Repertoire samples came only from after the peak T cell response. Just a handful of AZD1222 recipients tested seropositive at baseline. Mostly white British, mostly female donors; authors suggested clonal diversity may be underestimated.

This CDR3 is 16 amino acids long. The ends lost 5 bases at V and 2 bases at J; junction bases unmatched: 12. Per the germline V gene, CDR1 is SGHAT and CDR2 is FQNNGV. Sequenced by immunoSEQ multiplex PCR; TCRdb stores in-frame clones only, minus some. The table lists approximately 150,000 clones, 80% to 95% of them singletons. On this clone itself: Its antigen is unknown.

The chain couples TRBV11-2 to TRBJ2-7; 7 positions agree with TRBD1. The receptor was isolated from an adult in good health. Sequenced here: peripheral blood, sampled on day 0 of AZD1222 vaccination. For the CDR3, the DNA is TGTGCCAGCAGCCCTAGACGGAAGACAGGGACCTACGAGCAGTACTTC. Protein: CASSPRRKTGTYEQYF.